These 2 T cell receptor beta chains originate from one sample sequenced in a study of cytomegalovirus exposure and HLA in healthy donors. Here immunoSEQ multiplex PCR was the method, and the copy in TCRdb shows in-frame clones only, minus some. Of some 140,000 clones in the sample, around 83% were seen once. Material for sequencing was PBMCs. Every receptor here comes from a human donor in good health.

This chain uses TRBV18 with TRBJ2-7; 7 bases agree with TRBD1. Per the germline V gene, CDR1 is KGHSH and CDR2 is LQKENI. Losses at the gene ends were 1 base for V and 4 bases for J; bases not matched to a gene: 4. The CDR3 length is 14 residues. The CDR3 DNA is TGTGCCAGCTCACCACAGGCAGGGGGATACGAGCAGTACTTC. Residues: CASSPQAGGYEQYF.

This clone was recorded only once. The V and J genes are TRBV5-4 and TRBJ2-3; no definite D call. The V gene's germline CDR1 is SGHNT and CDR2 YYREEE (reference sequence). The CDR3 is made up of 15 amino acids. Trimming removed 0 bases from V and 1 base from J, with 9 bases in between. The CDR3 is CASSLVIAGTDTQYF. CDR3 DNA: TGTGCCAGCAGCTTGGTCATCGCAGGCACAGATACGCAGTATTTT. The full variable domain, rest sourced from reference TRBV5-4 and TRBJ2-3, is ETGVTQSPTHLIKTRGQQVTLRCSSQSGHNTVSWYQQALGQGPQFIFQYYREEENGRGNFPPRFSGLQFPNYSSELNVNALELDDSALYLCASSLVIAGTDTQYFGPGTRLTVL.